This T cell receptor beta chain was obtained from a study of shared clonotypes between healthy human individuals. This clone turned up a few times. Germline CDR1 and CDR2: MNHNS and SASEGT. The CDR3 has 14 residues. The trim removed 8 bases at V and 5 bases at J, leaving 7 bases unmatched. Healthy adults negative for HIV, lacking recent acute infections or vaccinations, served as donors. Negatively enriched CD4+ T cells were divided by CD45RA into naive and memory. Several immunoSEQ 96-well plates shared each subset's DNA, each plate a replicate. How the authors handled the data: ImmunoSEQ only sent back junction sequences with no quality scores, so filtering was done differently. Some clones are missing from TCRdb's copy, which holds only in-frame ones; the method was immunoSEQ multiplex PCR. That table supplies the V and J calls and clone size; D and trimming were determined from the DNA. The table records 190,000 or so clones, about 68% of them present only once.

This TCR derives from a man between 25 and 39 years old in good health. Sequences were obtained from memory CD4+ T cells sorted from blood. Subset indicated: CD45RA-negative fraction. The chain has TRBV6-1 and TRBJ2-3, with 10 bases aligning to TRBD2. The CDR3 sequence is CASGLAAIKDTQYF. The CDR3 region has the DNA TGTGCCAGCGGACTAGCGGCTATTAAAGATACGCAGTATTTT.